Sequencing of this T cell receptor beta chain was carried out in a study of graft-versus-host responses after intestinal transplantation. Turning to the study itself: The transplants performed in recipients were multivisceral, liver-intestinal, or isolated intestinal.

This CDR3 comprises 14 residues. Between the trimmed V and J ends, which lost 1 base and 0 bases, there was a span of 6 bases. The germline V gene has CDR1 SGHAT and CDR2 FQNNGV. Libraries were prepared by immunoSEQ multiplex PCR; TCRdb keeps only in-frame clonotypes and omits some of them. This table has 75,000 to 95,000 clones, roughly 90% appearing once. Concerning this clone itself: The antigen is unknown.

The rearrangement uses TRBV11-2 and TRBJ1-1; unclear D gene. This sequence originates from a human donor who was the organ donor for an intestinal transplant. This specimen consisted of unstimulated CD4+ T cells sorted from spleen or lymph node cells, obtained before transplant. In nucleotides, the CDR3 is TGTGCCAGCAGCTTAGGTGAGTTGAACACTGAAGCTTTCTTT. The encoded protein is CASSLGELNTEAFF. Full variable domain (remainder filled in from reference TRBV11-2 and TRBJ1-1): EAGVAQSPRYKIIEKRQSVAFWCNPISGHATLYWYQQILGQGPKLLIQFQNNGVVDDSQLPKDRFSAERLKGVDSTLKIQPAKLEDSAVYLCASSLGELNTEAFFGQGTRLTVV.